The 22 T cell receptor beta chains listed next were all sequenced from one sample in a study of control samples from healthy donors and cancer patients. Data came from immunoSEQ multiplex PCR; TCRdb stores just in-frame clones and leaves some out. The table records tens of thousands of clones, almost 85% of them present only once. The sample was blood. The receptors shown here come from a woman in her sixties in good health.

V is TRBV24-1 and J is TRBJ2-1; perhaps TRBD1 as D (6 bases). Germline lookup yields CDR1 KGHDR and CDR2 SFDVKD. V lost 1 base and J lost 5, with 11 bases in between. The CDR3 totals 15 residues. The CDR3 region is CATSDLSGENNEQFF. For the CDR3, the DNA is TGTGCCACCAGTGATTTATCAGGGGAGAACAATGAGCAGTTCTTC.

This clone was seen many times. This sample also contains other DNA sequences that code for the same CDR3. This chain connects TRBV19 to TRBJ1-6, with 7 nucleotides matching TRBD1. The CDR3 length is 14 residues. Germline loops: CDR1 LNHDA, CDR2 SQIVND (reference sequence). The J segment lost 4 bases and the V segment lost 5 bases, leaving 2 bases of the junction unmatched. CDR3 amino acids: CASSLQGYNSPLHF. In DNA, the CDR3 is TGTGCCAGTAGTTTACAGGGGTATAATTCACCCCTCCACTTT.

The chain combines TRBV28 with TRBJ1-2; D not resolved. V was clipped by 6 bases and J by 4 bases, with 12 bases between them. The CDR3 is 13 residues long. The germline V gene has CDR1 MDHEN and CDR2 SYDVKM. CDR3 loop: CASSRGRIYGYTF. CDR3 sequence (DNA): TGTGCCAGCAGCAGAGGACGGATCTATGGCTACACCTTC.

This chain links TRBV21-1 with TRBJ2-5; the DNA was not compared with TRBD1, the D call given in the table. TRBV21-1 is annotated as a pseudogene. CDR3 length: 16 amino acids. CDR3 DNA: TGTGCCAGCAGCTCCTGGGACAGCCAACGGGGAGAGACCCAGTACTTC. Its translation: CASSSWDSQRGETQYF.

A single count supports this clone. The chain is built from TRBV6-5 and TRBJ2-1; either TRBD1 or TRBD2 may fit D (5 bases each). Trimming took 10 bases from V and 5 from J, leaving 15 bases between them. The CDR3 extends over 13 amino acids. Per germline, CDR1 MNHEY and CDR2 SVGAGI. The CDR3: CATRGHVNNEQFF. In DNA, the CDR3 is TGTGCCACCCGGGGCCATGTCAACAATGAGCAGTTCTTC.

This clone showed up just once. The rearrangement links TRBV9 to TRBJ2-7; either TRBD1 or TRBD2 may supply D (5 bases each). The CDR3 is made up of 15 amino acids. The V end lost 4 bases, the J end lost 3 bases, and 17 bases lay between the germline ends. CDR1 and CDR2 from the germline V gene are SGDLS and YYNGEE. CDR3 nucleotides: TGTGCCAGCAGCCCCGGGGACCCAGACCTCTACGAGCAGTACTTC. Its protein product is CASSPGDPDLYEQYF.

The gene calls are TRBV5-1 and TRBJ2-7, with D perhaps matching TRBD1 (6 bases). The CDR3 has 17 residues. V dropped 0 bases and J dropped 3 bases, with 19 bases sitting between them. The germline gives CDR1 SGHRS, CDR2 YFSETQ. This CDR3 is CASSLGQDKLVGYEQYF. As DNA, the CDR3 is TGCGCCAGCAGCTTGGGACAGGATAAATTAGTGGGCTACGAGCAGTACTTC. Looking up the rest from reference TRBV5-1 and TRBJ2-7 gives the full variable domain: KAGVTQTPRYLIKTRGQQVTLSCSPISGHRSVSWYQQTPGQGLQFLFEYFSETQRNKGNFPGRFSGRQFSNSRSEMNVSTLELGDSALYLCASSLGQDKLVGYEQYFGPGTRLTVT.

This clone was observed once. The V and J genes are TRBV5-8 and TRBJ2-1; D is perhaps TRBD2 (5 bases). V was trimmed by 0 bases and J by 4 bases, leaving 14 bases between them. The CDR3 totals 16 residues. Germline V gene data show CDR1 as SGHTS and CDR2 as YDEGEE. The CDR3 here is CASSLEGSTRYNEQFF. CDR3 DNA sequence: TGTGCCAGCAGCTTGGAAGGGAGTACAAGGTACAATGAGCAGTTCTTC.

The rearrangement links TRBV19 to TRBJ1-5; D unclear. V shed 6 bases and J shed 0 bases, with 12 bases lying between them. Per germline, CDR1 LNHDA and CDR2 SQIVND (reference sequence). This CDR3 has 15 residues. The CDR3 protein is CASSSAGNSNQPQHF. The CDR3 DNA is TGTGCCAGTAGCTCGGCGGGGAATAGCAATCAGCCCCAGCATTTT.

The V and J genes are TRBV6-2 or TRBV6-3 and TRBJ2-5; the D is unclear. The CDR3 length is 12 residues. The ends were cut back, 2 bases at V and 5 bases at J, with 6 bases in the middle. Germline assignment: CDR1 MNHEY and CDR2 SVGEGT. The CDR3 DNA follows: TGTGCCAGCAGTTACCCTTCTGAGACCCAGTACTTC. Its translation: CASSYPSETQYF.

This clone was observed a handful of times. This rearrangement joins TRBV11-2 to TRBJ1-2, with D tentatively TRBD1 (6 bases). With 1 base removed from V and 4 bases from J, the gap between germline ends came to 13 bases. Germline lookup yields CDR1 SGHAT and CDR2 FQNNGV. This CDR3 is built from 15 residues. The CDR3 loop is CASSLAPGAIYGYTF. CDR3 bases: TGTGCCAGCAGCTTAGCCCCGGGGGCAATCTATGGCTACACCTTC.

The chain uses TRBV3-1 (or the pseudogene TRBV3-2) and TRBJ1-2; the match to TRBD1 covers 8 bases. The germline V gene encodes CDR1 LGHDT and CDR2 YNNKEL (reference sequence). The CDR3 has 15 amino acids. V lost 4 bases to trimming and J lost 4 bases; unmatched junction nucleotides: 8. Here the CDR3 DNA reads TGTGCCAGCAGCCGCCCGACAGGGGCCAGCTATGGCTACACCTTC. Protein: CASSRPTGASYGYTF.

V gene TRBV12-3 or TRBV12-4 combines with J gene TRBJ2-3, with D unclear. V lost 7 bases to trimming and J lost 2 bases, with 10 bases between them. The CDR3 totals 13 residues. The CDR3 loop reads CASTPVVTDTQYF. In DNA form, the CDR3 reads TGTGCCAGCACCCCCGTCGTCACAGATACGCAGTATTTT.

This chain uses TRBV29-1 with TRBJ2-1, with 7 nucleotides matching TRBD1. There are 13 residues in the CDR3. After removal of 3 bases from V and 5 bases from J, the junction contained 4 bases not matched to a gene. From germline, CDR1 is SQVTM and CDR2 ANQGSEA. The CDR3 sequence is CSVEGQNNNEQFF. CDR3 sequence (DNA): TGCAGCGTTGAGGGACAGAACAACAATGAGCAGTTCTTC.

This rearrangement joins TRBV3-1 (or the pseudogene TRBV3-2) to TRBJ2-2; 7 bases are a match to TRBD1. The CDR3 loop spans 14 amino acids. Trimming at V came to 4 bases and at J to 5 bases, leaving 4 bases not matched to a gene. Germline CDR1 LGHDT, CDR2 YNNKEL (reference sequence). The chain's CDR3 is CASSRTTGTGELFF. DNA of the CDR3: TGTGCCAGCAGCCGGACGACAGGGACCGGGGAGCTGTTTTTT.

The chain combines TRBV7-2 with TRBJ1-1; D perhaps matches TRBD1 (6 bases). Germline-derived CDR1 and CDR2 are SGHTA and FQGNSA. The CDR3 is made up of 13 amino acids. The ends were cut back, 5 bases at V and 4 bases at J, with 11 bases in the middle. Here the CDR3 DNA reads TGTGCCAGCAGCCTCAGGGGTGGCACTGAAGCTTTCTTT. Translation gives CASSLRGGTEAFF.

This clone has a single count. This chain uses TRBV7-8 with TRBJ1-6; D call uncertain. The CDR3 is made up of 14 amino acids. Germline V gene lookup returns CDR1 SGHVS and CDR2 FQNEAQ. V lost 3 bases to trimming and J lost 7 bases, with 10 bases between them. The CDR3 nucleotides are TGTGCCAGCAGCTTTCATAACAGAAATTCACCCCTCCACTTT. Translated, it gives CASSFHNRNSPLHF.

V usage is TRBV6-2 or TRBV6-3 and J usage is TRBJ2-5, with 7 nucleotides matching TRBD2. Unmatched junction bases numbered 9, after V lost 6 bases and J lost 5 bases. CDR3 length: 14 amino acids. The germline V gene encodes CDR1 MNHEY and CDR2 SVGEGT. For the CDR3, the DNA is TGTGCCAGCAGCACCGGGGGGACGGTGGAGACCCAGTACTTC. Protein sequence: CASSTGGTVETQYF.

The chain recombines TRBV11-2 with TRBJ2-2; D is unresolved. The CDR3 totals 14 residues. V was clipped by 1 base and J by 4 bases, with 7 bases between them. Germline V gene lookup returns CDR1 SGHAT and CDR2 FQNNGV. The CDR3 sequence is CASSLVQSTGELFF. Written as DNA, the CDR3 is TGTGCCAGCAGCTTAGTACAGTCCACCGGGGAGCTGTTTTTT.

The rearrangement uses TRBV7-2 and TRBJ2-1; TRBD1 matches at 9 bases. Per germline, CDR1 SGHTA and CDR2 FQGNSA. The CDR3 runs 15 residues. Germline trimming cut 5 bases from V and 6 bases from J; bases unmatched to any gene: 8. The CDR3 sequence is CASSLDRGVFNEQFF. CDR3 DNA: TGTGCCAGCAGCCTCGACAGGGGGGTGTTCAATGAGCAGTTCTTC.

The DNA for the CDR3 is TGTGCCATCAGTGAAAACAATCAGCCCCAGCATTTT. This translates into CAISENNQPQHF. The chain employs TRBV10-3 and TRBJ1-5; no clear D gene. The V end lost 3 bases, the J end lost 3 bases, and 3 bases lay between the germline ends. The germline V gene encodes CDR1 ENHRY and CDR2 SYGVKD. The CDR3 consists of 12 residues.

The chain has TRBV11-2 and TRBJ1-4; 7 bases match TRBD1. Germline V gene lookup returns CDR1 SGHAT and CDR2 FQNNGV. With 5 bases clipped from V and 0 bases from J, the junction kept 6 bases outside the gene matches. This CDR3 comprises 16 residues. CDR3 DNA sequence: TGTGCCAGCAGCAGGGCCGGGACAGCAACTAATGAAAAACTGTTTTTT. Translating it yields CASSRAGTATNEKLFF.